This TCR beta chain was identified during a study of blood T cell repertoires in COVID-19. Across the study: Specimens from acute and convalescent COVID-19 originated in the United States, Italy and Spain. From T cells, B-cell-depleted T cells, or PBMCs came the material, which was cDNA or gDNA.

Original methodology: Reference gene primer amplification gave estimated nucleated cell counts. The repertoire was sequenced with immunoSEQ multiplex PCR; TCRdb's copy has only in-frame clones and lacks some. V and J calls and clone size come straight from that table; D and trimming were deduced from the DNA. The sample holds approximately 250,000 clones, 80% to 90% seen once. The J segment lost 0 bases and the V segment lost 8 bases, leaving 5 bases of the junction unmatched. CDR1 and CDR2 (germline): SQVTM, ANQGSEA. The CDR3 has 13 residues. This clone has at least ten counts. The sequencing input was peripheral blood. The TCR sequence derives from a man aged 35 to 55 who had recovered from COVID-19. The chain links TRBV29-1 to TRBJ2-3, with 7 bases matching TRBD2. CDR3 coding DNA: TGCAGCCTGACTAGCTCCAGCACAGATACGCAGTATTTT. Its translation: CSLTSSSTDTQYF.